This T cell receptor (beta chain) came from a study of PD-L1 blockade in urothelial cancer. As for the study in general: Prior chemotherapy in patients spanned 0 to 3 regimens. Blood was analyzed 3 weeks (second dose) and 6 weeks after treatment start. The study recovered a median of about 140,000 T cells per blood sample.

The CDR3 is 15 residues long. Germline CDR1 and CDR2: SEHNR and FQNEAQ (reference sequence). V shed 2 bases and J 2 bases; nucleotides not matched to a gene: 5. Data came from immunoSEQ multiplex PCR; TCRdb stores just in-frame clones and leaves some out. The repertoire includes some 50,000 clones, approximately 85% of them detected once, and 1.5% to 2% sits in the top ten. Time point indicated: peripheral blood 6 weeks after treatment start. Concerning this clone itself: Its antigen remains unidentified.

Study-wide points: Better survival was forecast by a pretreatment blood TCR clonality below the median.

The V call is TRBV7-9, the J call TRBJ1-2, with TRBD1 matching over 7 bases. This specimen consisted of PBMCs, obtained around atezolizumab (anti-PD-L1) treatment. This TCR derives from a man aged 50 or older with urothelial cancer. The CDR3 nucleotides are TGTGCCAGCAGCTTAAGGACAGGCCCCAACTATGGCTACACCTTC. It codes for CASSLRTGPNYGYTF.